The clone carrying this T cell receptor (beta chain) was picked up many times. Its antigen is as yet unknown. This entry belongs to a study of regulatory T cells in long-lasting Graves disease. Notes on the study in general: Blood alone, not thyroid tissue, was studied. Persistent patients shared more public clonotypes (under 3,000) than newly diagnosed patients (around 1,000).

Indicated time point: newly diagnosed GD, antithyroid drugs for less than 3 months. Generation of the TCR library employed RNA extracted from PBMCs. Diagnosing Graves' disease relied on the American Thyroid Association guidelines. This CDR3 is 13 amino acids long. The V end was cut by 0 bases, the J end by 4 bases, with 7 bases between. The germline CDR1 and CDR2 sequences are SGHDT and YYEEEE. Combining iRepertoire HTBI primers with Arm-PCR of CDR3 regions, the authors built TCR beta libraries. TCRdb re-analysed the multiplex PCR reads in MiXCR, keeping a single row per CDR3 protein. Altogether around 320,000 distinct CDR3 sequences are present, 15% to 20% being singletons, with the ten largest covering about 32%. The sample was also linked to a second study, of T cells in Graves' hyperthyroidism and ophthalmopathy. That source adds: Diagnosis relied on clinical symptoms, serum thyroxine and TRAb, thyroid ultrasound and orbital computed tomography.

Material: peripheral blood mononuclear cells (PBMCs), obtained at new diagnosis, from a patient treated with antithyroid drugs. The source is a man aged 35 to 55 with Graves disease. The V gene is TRBV5-6, the J gene TRBJ2-5; D gene ambiguous. CDR3 nucleotides: TGTGCCAGCAGCTTGGAGGGAATAGAGACCCAGTACTTC. It is translated as CASSLEGIETQYF. Complete variable domain (other parts from reference TRBV5-6 and TRBJ2-5): DAGVTQSPTHLIKTRGQQVTLRCSPKSGHDTVSWYQQALGQGPQFIFQYYEEEERQRGNFPDRFSGHQFPNYSSELNVNALLLGDSALYLCASSLEGIETQYFGPGTRLLVL.